The next 20 T cell receptor beta chains were all read from a single sample in a study of cytomegalovirus exposure and HLA in healthy donors. Researchers ran the PCR with 60 Vbeta and 13 Jbeta primers. Assay used: immunoSEQ multiplex PCR; TCRdb lists only in-frame clones, some missing. Here the sample spans about 140,000 clones, around 80% being singletons. The sample taken for sequencing was PBMCs. All receptors derive from a man aged 40-49 years in good health and CMV-seropositive.

This clone was detected only a few times. The chain has TRBV4-2 and TRBJ1-2; TRBD1 might be the D (5 bases). CDR3 size: 15 residues. The V end lost 3 bases, the J end lost 0 bases, and 11 bases lay between the germline ends. Germline V CDR1 and CDR2: LGHNA, YNFKEQ. The DNA of the CDR3 is TGTGCCAGCAGCCAGGGGACTGGAGCTAACTATGGCTACACCTTC. Residues: CASSQGTGANYGYTF.

The gene calls are TRBV27 and TRBJ1-5; 7 bases map to TRBD1. This CDR3 has 15 residues. The V gene end was trimmed by 5 bases and the J gene end by 4 bases; junction bases not matched to a gene: 8. Germline V gives CDR1 MNHEY, CDR2 SMNVEV (reference sequence). The CDR3: CASSPWTGLNQPQHF. The CDR3 DNA sequence: TGTGCCAGCAGTCCATGGACAGGACTAAATCAGCCCCAGCATTTT.

This clone was counted only a few times. This rearrangement joins TRBV21-1 to TRBJ1-1; the DNA was not compared with TRBD1, the D call given in the table. TRBV21-1 constitutes a pseudogene. The CDR3 spans 16 residues. CDR3 residues: CASHEGDRGMNTEAFF. The CDR3 DNA reads as TGTGCCAGCCACGAGGGGGACAGGGGAATGAACACTGAAGCTTTCTTT.

V is TRBV18 and J is TRBJ2-3; 13 positions match TRBD2. V gave up 3 bases and J gave up 4 bases; unmatched junction bases: 4. The length of the CDR3 is 16 residues. Germline CDR1 and CDR2: KGHSH and LQKENI. The CDR3 loop is CASSPTSGRAADTQYF. The CDR3 nucleotides are TGTGCCAGCTCACCCACTAGCGGGAGGGCCGCAGATACGCAGTATTTT.

The V and J genes are TRBV7-2 and TRBJ1-2, with D possibly TRBD1 on 5 matching bases. The CDR3 loop spans 15 amino acids. Germline V gene sequence: CDR1 SGHTA, CDR2 FQGNSA. Between the trimmed V and J ends, which lost 4 bases and 4 bases, there was a span of 16 bases. CDR3 nucleotides: TGTGCCAGCAGCTCCAGGGTTCTCCTCGGCTATGGCTACACCTTC. The encoded protein is CASSSRVLLGYGYTF.

The chain couples TRBV27 to TRBJ2-7; the D is unclear. The V and J ends lost 2 bases and 0 bases respectively, with 5 bases between them. This CDR3 is 13 amino acids long. Germline V gene sequence: CDR1 MNHEY, CDR2 SMNVEV (reference sequence). CDR3 DNA: TGTGCCAGCAGTTTAACAGTCTCCTACGAGCAGTACTTC. Translated, it gives CASSLTVSYEQYF.

The rearrangement links TRBV11-1 to TRBJ2-7; 12 bases agree with TRBD1. With V trimmed by 4 bases and J by 4 bases, 5 bases remained unmatched. The CDR3 consists of 15 residues. From germline, CDR1 is SGHAT and CDR2 FQDESV (reference sequence). CDR3: CASSSQGQGAYEQYF. For the CDR3, the DNA is TGTGCCAGCAGCTCGCAGGGACAGGGGGCTTACGAGCAGTACTTC.

This CDR3 reads CASTQGRGLTYEQYF. The CDR3 DNA follows: TGTGCCAGCACACAGGGCAGGGGGCTGACCTACGAGCAGTACTTC. The rearrangement links TRBV28 to TRBJ2-7; 8 nucleotides agree with TRBD1. This CDR3 region has 15 residues. Germline trimming cut 7 bases from V and 2 bases from J; bases unmatched to any gene: 10. CDR1 and CDR2 from the germline V gene are MDHEN and SYDVKM.

The V gene is TRBV4-3, the J gene TRBJ1-5, with a possible D match to TRBD1 (5 bases). V lost 0 bases, J lost 3 bases, and 9 bases lay in between. Germline V gene lookup returns CDR1 LGHNA and CDR2 YSLEER. The CDR3 spans 15 residues. CDR3 region: CASSQDREANQPQHF. The DNA of the CDR3 is TGCGCCAGCAGCCAAGACAGGGAAGCCAATCAGCCCCAGCATTTT.

This chain joins TRBV27 and TRBJ2-1, with 8 nucleotides matching TRBD1. CDR1 is MNHEY, CDR2 SMNVEV, per germline (reference sequence). With V trimmed by 6 bases and J by 7 bases, 5 bases remained unmatched. The CDR3 sequence is 13 residues long. This CDR3 is CASRYGDRNEQFF. The CDR3 DNA is TGTGCCAGCAGATACGGGGACAGGAATGAGCAGTTCTTC.

The chain carries TRBV4-2 and TRBJ1-1; TRBD1 agrees at 8 bases. CDR3 length equals 17 residues. Per germline, CDR1 LGHNA and CDR2 YNFKEQ. The J segment lost 7 bases and the V segment lost 0 bases, leaving 13 bases of the junction unmatched. In nucleotides, the CDR3 is TGTGCCAGCAGCCAAGATCTGGGGCAGGGGGCAGGTGATGAAGCTTTCTTT. Protein product: CASSQDLGQGAGDEAFF.

The chain links TRBV27 to TRBJ2-7; TRBD1 agrees at 9 bases. Germline values: CDR1 MNHEY, CDR2 SMNVEV (reference sequence). The CDR3 is made up of 14 amino acids. V lost 4 bases to trimming and J lost 3 bases; unmatched junction nucleotides: 4. CDR3 in amino acids: CASSSTGGDYEQYF. The CDR3 DNA sequence: TGTGCCAGCAGTTCAACAGGGGGCGACTACGAGCAGTACTTC.

V usage is TRBV29-1 and J usage is TRBJ2-1; 14 bases line up with TRBD2. Germline V lookup: CDR1 SQVTM, CDR2 ANQGSEA. V was clipped by 4 bases and J by 7 bases; unmatched bases: 9. The CDR3 sequence is 16 residues long. CDR3 sequence reads: CSVGKPRLAGGNEQFF. The CDR3 DNA reads TGCAGCGTTGGGAAACCCCGACTAGCGGGGGGGAATGAGCAGTTCTTC.

The chain recombines TRBV19 with TRBJ1-2; 9 bases line up with TRBD1. The CDR3 extends over 15 amino acids. V was pared by 7 bases and J by 0 bases, with 6 bases of the junction left unmatched. Per the germline V gene, CDR1 is LNHDA and CDR2 is SQIVND (reference sequence). CDR3 region: CASNNRGHTNYGYTF. As DNA, the CDR3 is TGTGCCAGTAATAACAGGGGGCACACTAACTATGGCTACACCTTC.

The J gene is TRBJ1-5, the V gene TRBV6-1; the match to TRBD1 covers 7 bases. This CDR3 is 14 amino acids long. The V gene's germline CDR1 is MNHNS and CDR2 SASEGT. Unmatched junction bases numbered 5, after V lost 6 bases and J lost 3 bases. The DNA of the CDR3 is TGTGCCAGCAGGAACAGGGGTACCAATCAGCCCCAGCATTTT. This gives the protein CASRNRGTNQPQHF.

V usage is TRBV10-1 and J usage is TRBJ1-1, with 9 nucleotides matching TRBD1. The CDR3 spans 13 residues. Germline lookup yields CDR1 WNHNN and CDR2 SYGVQD (reference sequence). The V and J ends lost 7 bases and 4 bases, in that order; junction bases with no gene match: 4. CDR3 residues: CASKTGGGTEAFF. CDR3 coding DNA: TGCGCCAGCAAAACAGGGGGCGGCACTGAAGCTTTCTTT.

This rearrangement joins TRBV2 to TRBJ1-1; tentatively, D is TRBD1 (5 bases). Germline-derived CDR1 and CDR2 are SNHLY and FYNNEI. The CDR3 runs to 13 residues. V was trimmed by 6 bases and J by 0 bases, leaving 8 bases between them. This CDR3 is CASRGQMNTEAFF. The CDR3 DNA reads TGTGCCAGCAGGGGGCAGATGAACACTGAAGCTTTCTTT.

This clone was observed at least ten times. This chain uses TRBV5-1 with TRBJ2-3; D unclear. The V gene's germline CDR1 is SGHRS and CDR2 YFSETQ. Trimming stripped 1 base from V and 0 bases from J, with 6 bases between. The CDR3 spans 14 residues. CDR3 nucleotide sequence: TGCGCCAGCAGCTTGATTCCGAGCACAGATACGCAGTATTTT. As protein: CASSLIPSTDTQYF. Supplemented by reference TRBV5-1 and TRBJ2-3, the full variable domain reads KAGVTQTPRYLIKTRGQQVTLSCSPISGHRSVSWYQQTPGQGLQFLFEYFSETQRNKGNFPGRFSGRQFSNSRSEMNVSTLELGDSALYLCASSLIPSTDTQYFGPGTRLTVL.

Only a few counts were recorded for this clone. The sample has other DNA sequences that encode this CDR3 too. This chain connects TRBV5-1 to TRBJ2-7, with D possibly matching TRBD1 (6 bases). The length of the CDR3 is 12 residues. The germline CDR1 and CDR2 sequences are SGHRS and YFSETQ. The V end lost 2 bases, the J end lost 3 bases, and 6 bases lay between the germline ends. CDR3 coding DNA: TGCGCCAGCAGCTTACAGGGCTACGAGCAGTACTTC. Its protein is CASSLQGYEQYF. Full variable domain (rest looked up from reference TRBV5-1 and TRBJ2-7): KAGVTQTPRYLIKTRGQQVTLSCSPISGHRSVSWYQQTPGQGLQFLFEYFSETQRNKGNFPGRFSGRQFSNSRSEMNVSTLELGDSALYLCASSLQGYEQYFGPGTRLTVT.

The V gene is TRBV4-1, the J gene TRBJ1-2; D possibly corresponds to TRBD1 (5 bases). Per the germline V gene, CDR1 is MGHRA and CDR2 is YSYEKL. Trimming removed 0 bases from V and 5 bases from J, with 16 bases in between. The CDR3 covers 16 residues. The CDR3 region has the DNA TGCGCCAGCAGCCAAGATCGGGCCAGGGATGTTTATGGCTACACCTTC. It codes for CASSQDRARDVYGYTF.